A selection of T cell receptor beta chains follows, all from one sample in a study of blood T cell repertoires in COVID-19. The protocol was immunoSEQ multiplex PCR, while the TCRdb copy is restricted to in-frame clones and leaves out a portion. The data contain 200,000 to 250,000 clones, roughly 84% of them seen just once; the ten biggest clones take up about 7%. Specimen: PBMCs or T cells enriched from blood (not recorded which). The receptors stem from a woman between 40 and 55 years old who had recovered from COVID-19. CDR3s include the opening cysteine and the closing phenylalanine or tryptophan. Fields, in order: V gene, J gene, D gene, clone size, CDR3 protein, CDR3 DNA. A D gene is named only where the DNA matches it firmly. A clone size is listed for some rows: how often the clone was seen (once, few, many), or a class if it is expanded.

v_call: TRBV4-1; j_call: TRBJ2-1; d_call: TRBD1; clone_size: few; cdr3_aa: CASSQGLSIQGQGKFF; cdr3_nt: TGCGCCAGCAGCCAAGGGCTTTCTATCCAAGGACAGGGAAAGTTCTTC
v_call: TRBV18; j_call: TRBJ2-3; d_call: NA; clone_size: NA; cdr3_aa: CASSPLSGLTDTQYF; cdr3_nt: TGTGCCAGCTCACCACTGAGCGGACTCACAGATACGCAGTATTTT
v_call: TRBV3-1/TRBV3-2; j_call: TRBJ1-4; d_call: NA; clone_size: NA; cdr3_aa: CASSQGQGLFF; cdr3_nt: TGTGCCAGCAGCCAAGGGCAGGGGCTTTTTTTT
v_call: TRBV11-3; j_call: TRBJ2-2; d_call: TRBD2; clone_size: once; cdr3_aa: CASSLDGPSDSAGASGELFF; cdr3_nt: TGTGCCAGCAGCTTAGATGGACCCTCCGACTCGGCGGGAGCGAGCGGGGAGCTGTTTTTT
v_call: TRBV4-2; j_call: TRBJ2-7; d_call: TRBD2; clone_size: NA; cdr3_aa: CASSQTTSVDYEQYF; cdr3_nt: TGTGCCAGCAGCCAAACGACTAGCGTTGACTACGAGCAGTACTTC
v_call: TRBV5-6; j_call: TRBJ2-1; d_call: NA; clone_size: once; cdr3_aa: CASSPFSYNEQFF; cdr3_nt: TGTGCCAGCAGTCCGTTTAGCTACAATGAGCAGTTCTTC
v_call: TRBV28; j_call: TRBJ1-2; d_call: TRBD1; clone_size: NA; cdr3_aa: CASSTDRGGGGYTF; cdr3_nt: TGTGCCAGCAGTACGGACAGGGGCGGAGGCGGCTACACCTTC
v_call: TRBV12-3/TRBV12-4; j_call: TRBJ2-2; d_call: NA; clone_size: NA; cdr3_aa: CASSSTPAVELFF; cdr3_nt: TGTGCCAGCAGCTCTACCCCCGCGGTGGAGCTGTTTTTT
v_call: TRBV2; j_call: TRBJ1-2; d_call: NA; clone_size: once; cdr3_aa: CASTLREVGYTF; cdr3_nt: TGTGCCAGCACTCTCAGGGAAGTCGGCTACACCTTC
v_call: TRBV28; j_call: TRBJ1-1; d_call: TRBD1; clone_size: NA; cdr3_aa: CASSPTDRVNTEAFF; cdr3_nt: TGTGCCAGCAGTCCAACCGACAGGGTGAACACTGAAGCTTTCTTT
v_call: TRBV6-1; j_call: TRBJ1-1; d_call: NA; clone_size: NA; cdr3_aa: CASSEDGVRLNTEAFF; cdr3_nt: TGTGCCAGCAGTGAAGACGGGGTGAGGCTGAACACTGAAGCTTTCTTT
v_call: TRBV9; j_call: TRBJ2-1; d_call: TRBD1; clone_size: NA; cdr3_aa: CASSVENLRDRVISEQFF; cdr3_nt: TGTGCCAGCAGCGTAGAAAACCTCCGGGACAGGGTCATAAGTGAGCAGTTCTTC
v_call: TRBV5-5; j_call: TRBJ2-5; d_call: TRBD2; clone_size: NA; cdr3_aa: CASSLEEGREIQYF; cdr3_nt: TGTGCCAGCAGCTTGGAAGAAGGGCGGGAGATCCAGTACTTC
v_call: TRBV19; j_call: TRBJ2-7; d_call: NA; clone_size: NA; cdr3_aa: CASSILLSSGYEQYF; cdr3_nt: TGTGCCAGTAGTATCCTACTAAGTAGCGGCTACGAGCAGTACTTC